This passage covers 17 T cell receptor beta chains from one sample sequenced in a study of cytomegalovirus exposure and HLA in healthy donors. Primers for the PCR totalled 60 Vbeta and 13 Jbeta. Only in-frame clones appear in the TCRdb table, and some are missing; sequencing was by immunoSEQ multiplex PCR. The table has some 190,000 clones, approximately 80% seen once. The specimen sequenced was PBMCs. Receptor source: a woman aged 25-40 years in good health and CMV-seropositive.

The CDR3 coding sequence is TGTGCCAGCAGCCCCCGTTGGGCCGGAGGGTACGAGCAGTACTTC. Protein sequence: CASSPRWAGGYEQYF. The chain recombines TRBV7-8 with TRBJ2-5; D is perhaps TRBD2 (6 bases). Matching the DNA end better, TRBJ2-7 makes the J call doubtful. CDR1 and CDR2 (germline): SGHVS, FQNEAQ. The CDR3 contains 15 residues.

On this clone itself: The sample holds other DNA sequences that translate to the same CDR3. This chain links TRBV28 with TRBJ2-6; tentative D call: TRBD1 (6 bases). V dropped 5 bases and J dropped 4 bases, with 12 bases sitting between them. Germline CDR1 is MDHEN and CDR2 is SYDVKM. This CDR3 comprises 15 residues. The CDR3 DNA follows: TGTGCCAGCAGTCCTACAGGGTCCGGGGCCAACGTCCTGACTTTC. It specifies CASSPTGSGANVLTF.

V is TRBV7-3 and J is TRBJ1-1; 9 positions agree with TRBD1. CDR3 size: 13 residues. V lost 5 bases, J lost 5 bases, and 3 bases stayed unmatched. Germline loops: CDR1 SGHTA, CDR2 FQGTGA. The CDR3 bases are TGTGCCAGCAGCCGGGACAGGGCAACTGAAGCTTTCTTT. Protein sequence: CASSRDRATEAFF.

The chain combines TRBV28 with TRBJ2-1; TRBD2 agrees at 7 bases. The germline CDR1 and CDR2 sequences are MDHEN and SYDVKM. Trimming removed 1 base from V and 0 bases from J; junction bases left unmatched: 12. The CDR3 consists of 19 residues. The CDR3, as DNA: TGTGCCAGCAGTTTATATAGTTTTGGAGCGGGGCCCTCCTACAATGAGCAGTTCTTC. Amino acids: CASSLYSFGAGPSYNEQFF.

The V gene is TRBV5-6, the J gene TRBJ2-1; D unclear. This CDR3 is 12 amino acids long. V dropped 3 bases and J dropped 10 bases, with 11 bases sitting between them. In germline, CDR1 is SGHDT, CDR2 YYEEEE. DNA of the CDR3: TGTGCCAGCAGCTCATATTCAGGCGAGCAGTTCTTC. As protein: CASSSYSGEQFF. Full variable domain (outside the CDR3, taken from reference TRBV5-6 and TRBJ2-1): DAGVTQSPTHLIKTRGQQVTLRCSPKSGHDTVSWYQQALGQGPQFIFQYYEEEERQRGNFPDRFSGHQFPNYSSELNVNALLLGDSALYLCASSSYSGEQFFGPGTRLTVL.

The chain uses TRBV4-2 and TRBJ2-3, with 10 bases fitting TRBD2. CDR1 LGHNA and CDR2 YNFKEQ come from the germline V gene. Losses at the gene ends were 0 bases for V and 1 base for J; bases not matched to a gene: 7. The CDR3 is 18 amino acids. The CDR3: CASSQDTAGGHGTDTQYF. In DNA form, the CDR3 reads TGTGCCAGCAGCCAAGATACAGCGGGGGGGCACGGCACAGATACGCAGTATTTT.

The gene calls are TRBV2 and TRBJ2-7; no reliable D call. This CDR3 is 13 amino acids long. V lost 7 bases and J lost 0, with 10 bases in between. CDR1 and CDR2 from the germline V gene are SNHLY and FYNNEI. The CDR3 protein is CASMAGSSYEQYF. CDR3 in DNA: TGTGCCAGCATGGCAGGAAGCTCCTACGAGCAGTACTTC.

This clone was detected only a few times. The junction differs from germline at one of its ends, possibly a read error. This rearrangement joins TRBV6-1 to TRBJ1-1; 10 bases match TRBD1. CDR3 length: 15 residues. The germline V gene has CDR1 MNHNS and CDR2 SASEGT. The CDR3, as DNA: TGTGCCAGCAGTTCCGGGACAGGGGCGAACGCTGAAGCTTTCTTT. Translating it yields CASSSGTGANAEAFF.

This rearrangement joins TRBV19 to TRBJ2-2, with 9 bases that match TRBD2. The CDR3 totals 16 residues. With V trimmed by 5 bases and J by 0 bases, 4 bases remained unmatched. The germline V gene has CDR1 LNHDA and CDR2 SQIVND (reference sequence). The CDR3 loop is CASSPWTSANTGELFF. DNA for the CDR3: TGTGCCAGTAGTCCTTGGACTAGCGCGAACACCGGGGAGCTGTTTTTT. Drawing the rest from reference TRBV19 and TRBJ2-2, the complete variable domain is DGGITQSPKYLFRKEGQNVTLSCEQNLNHDAMYWYRQDPGQGLRLIYYSQIVNDFQKGDIAEGYSVSREKKESFPLTVTSAQKNPTAFYLCASSPWTSANTGELFFGEGSRLTVL.

This chain uses TRBV27 with TRBJ1-2; perhaps TRBD1 as D (6 bases). This CDR3 has 15 residues. Germline V lookup: CDR1 MNHEY, CDR2 SMNVEV (reference sequence). V dropped 4 bases and J dropped 0 bases, with 12 bases sitting between them. CDR3 bases: TGTGCCAGCAGTTCTACAGGGTTAGCTAACTATGGCTACACCTTC. It is translated as CASSSTGLANYGYTF.

The rearrangement joins TRBV28 to TRBJ1-2, with 10 nucleotides matching TRBD1. Trimming took 2 bases from V and 6 from J; bases not matched to a gene: 15. The CDR3 totals 18 residues. CDR1 MDHEN and CDR2 SYDVKM come from the germline V gene. This CDR3 reads CASSLVPGQGYWNNGYTF. The CDR3 nucleotides read TGTGCCAGCAGTTTAGTCCCGGGACAGGGGTATTGGAACAATGGCTACACCTTC.

The chain employs TRBV29-1 and TRBJ2-7; TRBD2 matches at 11 bases. V lost 0 bases and J lost 4; bases outside the gene matches: 2. This CDR3 spans 14 amino acids. From germline, CDR1 is SQVTM and CDR2 ANQGSEA. CDR3 bases: TGCAGCGTTGAAGAGGCTAGCGGGGGGTACGAGCAGTACTTC. This encodes CSVEEASGGYEQYF.

The chain carries TRBV28 and TRBJ2-7, with 7 bases aligning to TRBD2. The CDR3 runs 14 residues. Germline V lookup: CDR1 MDHEN, CDR2 SYDVKM. Trimming removed 3 bases from V and 6 bases from J; junction bases left unmatched: 8. In DNA form, the CDR3 reads TGTGCCAGCAGTTTCGGGGGGAGTCTTGGCGAGCAGTACTTC. It yields the protein CASSFGGSLGEQYF.

J is TRBJ1-2 and V is TRBV2, with 8 bases aligning to TRBD1. This CDR3 has 15 amino acids. After removal of 2 bases from V and 8 bases from J, the junction contained 10 bases not matched to a gene. Germline V gives CDR1 SNHLY, CDR2 FYNNEI. The DNA for the CDR3 is TGTGCCAGCAGTGAAATTAAGGCAGGGGGCAGCGGCTACACCTTC. This translates into CASSEIKAGGSGYTF.

The chain uses TRBV19 and TRBJ2-2; TRBD1 agrees at 9 bases. Trimming cost V 7 bases and J 1 base; bases outside gene matches: 4. Germline values: CDR1 LNHDA, CDR2 SQIVND (reference sequence). The CDR3 is made up of 15 amino acids. For the CDR3, the DNA is TGTGCCAGTACCATGGGACAGGGGAACACCGGGGAGCTGTTTTTT. Translating gives CASTMGQGNTGELFF.

This chain connects TRBV4-3 to TRBJ2-3, with 7 bases identical to TRBD1. The CDR3 has 14 residues. With V trimmed by 7 bases and J by 3 bases, 7 bases remained unmatched. Germline V CDR1 and CDR2: LGHNA, YSLEER. The CDR3 here is CASIPGGLTDTQYF. In DNA form, the CDR3 reads TGCGCCAGCATTCCAGGGGGATTAACAGATACGCAGTATTTT.

This clone has only one observation. V is TRBV6-1 and J is TRBJ2-5; D ambiguous. The J call may not be correct, given that the DNA end is closer to TRBJ2-7. Germline values: CDR1 MNHNS, CDR2 SASEGT. The length of the CDR3 is 11 residues. The CDR3 DNA follows: TGTGCCAGCAGTGTAACCTACGAGCAGTACTTC. Translating gives CASSVTYEQYF.